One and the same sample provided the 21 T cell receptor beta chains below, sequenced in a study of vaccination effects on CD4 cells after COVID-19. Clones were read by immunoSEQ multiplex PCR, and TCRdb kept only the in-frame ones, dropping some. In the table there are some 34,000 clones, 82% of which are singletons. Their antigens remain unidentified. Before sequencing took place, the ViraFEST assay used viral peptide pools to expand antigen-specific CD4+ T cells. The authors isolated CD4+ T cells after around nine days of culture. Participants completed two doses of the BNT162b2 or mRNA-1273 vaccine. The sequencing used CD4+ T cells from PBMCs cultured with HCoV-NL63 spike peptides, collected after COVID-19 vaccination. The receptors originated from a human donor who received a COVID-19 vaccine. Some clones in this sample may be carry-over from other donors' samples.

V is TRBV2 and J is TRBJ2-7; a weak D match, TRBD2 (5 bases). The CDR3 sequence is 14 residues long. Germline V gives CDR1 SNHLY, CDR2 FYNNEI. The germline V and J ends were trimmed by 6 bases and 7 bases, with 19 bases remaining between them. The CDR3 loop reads CASSGLGSPGEQYV. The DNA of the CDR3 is TGTGCCAGCAGCGGCCTGGGGTCCCCGGGGGAGCAGTACGTC.

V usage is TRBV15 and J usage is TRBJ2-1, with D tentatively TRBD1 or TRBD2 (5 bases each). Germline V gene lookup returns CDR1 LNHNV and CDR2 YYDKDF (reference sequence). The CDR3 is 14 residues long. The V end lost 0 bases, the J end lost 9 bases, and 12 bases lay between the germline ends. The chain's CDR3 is CATSREEGPSEQFF. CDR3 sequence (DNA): TGTGCCACCAGCAGAGAAGAGGGGCCATCTGAGCAGTTCTTC.

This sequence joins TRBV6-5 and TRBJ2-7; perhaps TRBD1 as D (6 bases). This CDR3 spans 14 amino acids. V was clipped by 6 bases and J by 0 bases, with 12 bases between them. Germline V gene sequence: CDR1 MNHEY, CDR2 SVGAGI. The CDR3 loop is CASRDRQNSYEQYV. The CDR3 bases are TGTGCCAGCAGAGACAGGCAGAACTCCTACGAGCAGTACGTC.

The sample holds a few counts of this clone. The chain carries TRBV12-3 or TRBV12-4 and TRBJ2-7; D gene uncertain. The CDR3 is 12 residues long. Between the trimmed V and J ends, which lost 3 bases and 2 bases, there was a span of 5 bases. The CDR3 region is CASSFVPYEQYV. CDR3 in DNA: TGTGCCAGCAGTTTTGTCCCCTACGAGCAGTACGTC.

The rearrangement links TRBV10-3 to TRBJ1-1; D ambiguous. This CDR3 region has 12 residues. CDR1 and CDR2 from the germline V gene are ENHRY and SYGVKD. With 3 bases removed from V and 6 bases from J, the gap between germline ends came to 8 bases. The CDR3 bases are TGTGCCATCAGTGACGCCCTCGCTGAAGCTTTCTTT. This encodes CAISDALAEAFF.

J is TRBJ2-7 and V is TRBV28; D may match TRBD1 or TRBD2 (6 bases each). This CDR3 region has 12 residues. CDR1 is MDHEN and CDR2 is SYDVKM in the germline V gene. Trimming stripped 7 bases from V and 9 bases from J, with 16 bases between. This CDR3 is CASTAGWGPQYV. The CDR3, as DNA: TGTGCCAGCACCGCGGGATGGGGGCCGCAGTACGTC.

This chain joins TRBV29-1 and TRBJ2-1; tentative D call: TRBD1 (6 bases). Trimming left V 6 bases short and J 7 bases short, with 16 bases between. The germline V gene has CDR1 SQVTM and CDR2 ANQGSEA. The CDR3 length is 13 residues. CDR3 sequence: CSVGTSLENEQFF. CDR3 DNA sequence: TGCAGCGTGGGGACATCTCTTGAGAATGAGCAGTTCTTC.

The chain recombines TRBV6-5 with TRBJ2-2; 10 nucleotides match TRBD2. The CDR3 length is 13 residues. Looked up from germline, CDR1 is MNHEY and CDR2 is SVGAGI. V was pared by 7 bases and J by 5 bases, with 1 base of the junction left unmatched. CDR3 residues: CASKAGGTGELFF. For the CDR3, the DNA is TGTGCCAGCAAAGCGGGGGGGACCGGGGAGCTGTTTTTT.

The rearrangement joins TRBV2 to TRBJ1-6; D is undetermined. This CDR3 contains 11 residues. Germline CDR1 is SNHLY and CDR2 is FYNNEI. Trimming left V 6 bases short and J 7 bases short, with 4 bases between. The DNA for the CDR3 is TGTGCCAGCAGGATGAATTCACCCCTCCACTTT. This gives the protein CASRMNSPLHF. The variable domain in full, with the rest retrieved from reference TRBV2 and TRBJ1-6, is EPEVTQTPSHQVTQMGQEVILRCVPISNHLYFYWYRQILGQKVEFLVSFYNNEISEKSEIFDDQFSVERPDGSNFTLKIRSTKLEDSAMYFCASRMNSPLHFGNGTRLTVT.

CDR3 in amino acids: CASSLAGTGGSYTF. The CDR3 bases are TGCGCCAGCAGCTTGGCCGGGACAGGGGGAAGCTACACCTTC. The V and J genes are TRBV10-1 and TRBJ1-2; 11 positions match TRBD1. The CDR3 sequence is 14 residues long. Germline assignment: CDR1 WNHNN and CDR2 SYGVQD (reference sequence). The V segment lost 6 bases and the J segment 9 bases; nucleotides outside the gene matches: 9.

CDR3 in amino acids: CASSQVTPGRGKTEAFF. The CDR3 DNA follows: TGTGCCAGCAGCCAAGTAACTCCTGGGAGGGGGAAGACTGAAGCTTTCTTT. V is TRBV4-2 and J is TRBJ1-1; the D gene is possibly TRBD1 (6 bases). V lost 1 base and J 5 bases, leaving 20 bases between the germline ends. CDR1 LGHNA and CDR2 YNFKEQ come from the germline V gene. The CDR3 runs to 17 residues.

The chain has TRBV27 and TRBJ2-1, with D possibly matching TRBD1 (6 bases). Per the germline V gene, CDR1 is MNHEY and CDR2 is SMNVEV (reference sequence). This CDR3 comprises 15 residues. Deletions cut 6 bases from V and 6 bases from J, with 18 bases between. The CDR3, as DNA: TGTGCCAGCAGCCGCAAAGTTGGGGGCATCAATGAGCAGTTCTTC. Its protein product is CASSRKVGGINEQFF.

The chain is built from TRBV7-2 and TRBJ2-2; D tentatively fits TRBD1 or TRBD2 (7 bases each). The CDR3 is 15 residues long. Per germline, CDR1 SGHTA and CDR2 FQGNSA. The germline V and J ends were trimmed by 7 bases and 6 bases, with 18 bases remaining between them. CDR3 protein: CASNQGGSPAGELFF. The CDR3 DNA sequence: TGTGCCAGCAACCAGGGGGGGAGCCCCGCCGGGGAGCTGTTTTTT.

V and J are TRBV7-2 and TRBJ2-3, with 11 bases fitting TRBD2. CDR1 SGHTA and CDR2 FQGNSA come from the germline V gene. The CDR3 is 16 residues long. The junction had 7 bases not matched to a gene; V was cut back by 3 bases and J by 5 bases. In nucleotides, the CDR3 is TGTGCCAGCAGCTTTAGTGTGGGACTAGCGGAAGATACGCAGTATTTT. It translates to CASSFSVGLAEDTQYF.

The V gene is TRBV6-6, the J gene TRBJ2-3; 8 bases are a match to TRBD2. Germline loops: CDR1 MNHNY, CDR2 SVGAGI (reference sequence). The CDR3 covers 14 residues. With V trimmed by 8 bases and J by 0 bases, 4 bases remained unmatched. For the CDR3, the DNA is TGTGCCAGCGGTCGGGGGGGAAGCACAGATACGCAGTATTTT. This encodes CASGRGGSTDTQYF.

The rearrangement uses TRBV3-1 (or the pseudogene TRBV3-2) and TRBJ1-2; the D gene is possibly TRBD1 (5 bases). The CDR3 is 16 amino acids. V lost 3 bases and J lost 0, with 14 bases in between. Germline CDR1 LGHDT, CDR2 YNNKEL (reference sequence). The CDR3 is CASSHGQGFANYGYTF. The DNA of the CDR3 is TGTGCCAGCAGCCACGGTCAGGGCTTTGCTAACTATGGCTACACCTTC.

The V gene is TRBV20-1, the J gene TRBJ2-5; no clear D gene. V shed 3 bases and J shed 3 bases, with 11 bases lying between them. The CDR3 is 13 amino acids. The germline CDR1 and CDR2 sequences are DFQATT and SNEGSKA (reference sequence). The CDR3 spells CSASRAREETQYF. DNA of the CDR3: TGCAGTGCTAGTAGGGCTAGAGAAGAGACCCAGTACTTC.

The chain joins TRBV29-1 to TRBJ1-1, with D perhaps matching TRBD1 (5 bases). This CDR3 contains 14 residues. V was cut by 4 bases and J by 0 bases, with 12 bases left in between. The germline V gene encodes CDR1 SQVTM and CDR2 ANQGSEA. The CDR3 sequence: CSVAGAGLNTEAFF. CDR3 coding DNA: TGCAGCGTTGCCGGGGCGGGTTTGAACACTGAAGCTTTCTTT.

The CDR3 nucleotides read TGCGCCAGCAGTGTACGTGAGGGAACCCAGTACTTC. Its protein is CASSVREGTQYF. This chain uses TRBV10-2 with TRBJ2-5; tentatively, D is TRBD2 (5 bases). Per germline, CDR1 WSHSY and CDR2 SAAADI. This CDR3 spans 12 amino acids. V shed 4 bases and J shed 8 bases, with 11 bases lying between them.

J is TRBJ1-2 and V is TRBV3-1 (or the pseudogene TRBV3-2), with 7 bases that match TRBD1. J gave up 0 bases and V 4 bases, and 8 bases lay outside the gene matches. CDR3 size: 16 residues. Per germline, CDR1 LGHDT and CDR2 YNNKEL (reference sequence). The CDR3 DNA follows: TGTGCCAGCAGCCCCAGGCAGGGGGTAACTAACTATGGCTACACCTTC. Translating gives CASSPRQGVTNYGYTF.

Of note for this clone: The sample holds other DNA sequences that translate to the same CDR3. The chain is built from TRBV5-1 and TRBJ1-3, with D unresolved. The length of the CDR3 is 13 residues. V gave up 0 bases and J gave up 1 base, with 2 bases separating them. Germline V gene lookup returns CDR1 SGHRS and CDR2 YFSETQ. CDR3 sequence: CASSLGSGNTIYF. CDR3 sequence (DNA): TGCGCCAGCAGCTTGGGATCTGGAAACACCATATATTTT.